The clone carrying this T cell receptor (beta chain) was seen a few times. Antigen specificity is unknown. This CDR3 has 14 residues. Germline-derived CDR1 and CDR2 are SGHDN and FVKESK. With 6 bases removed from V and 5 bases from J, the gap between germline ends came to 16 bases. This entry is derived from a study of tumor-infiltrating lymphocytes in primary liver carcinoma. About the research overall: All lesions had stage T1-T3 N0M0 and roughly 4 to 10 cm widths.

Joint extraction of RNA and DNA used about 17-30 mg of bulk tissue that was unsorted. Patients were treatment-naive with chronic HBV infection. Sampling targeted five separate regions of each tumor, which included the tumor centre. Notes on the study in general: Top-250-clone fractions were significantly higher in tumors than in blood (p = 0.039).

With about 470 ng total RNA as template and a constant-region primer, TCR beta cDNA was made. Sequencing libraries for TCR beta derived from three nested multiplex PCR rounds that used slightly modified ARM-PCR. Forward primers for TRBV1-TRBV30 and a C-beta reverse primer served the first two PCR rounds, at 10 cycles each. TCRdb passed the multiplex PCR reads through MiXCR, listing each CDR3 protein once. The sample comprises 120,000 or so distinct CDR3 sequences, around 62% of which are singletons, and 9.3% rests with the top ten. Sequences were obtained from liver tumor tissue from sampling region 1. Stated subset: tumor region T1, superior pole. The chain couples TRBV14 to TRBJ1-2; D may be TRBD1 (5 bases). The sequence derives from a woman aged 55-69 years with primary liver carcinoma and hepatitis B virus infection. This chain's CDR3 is CASSQRDFRYGYTF. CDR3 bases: TGTGCCAGCAGTCAACGGGACTTTAGGTATGGCTACACCTTC.